The text below deals with one T cell receptor beta chain. Sequencing was performed with immunoSEQ multiplex PCR; in TCRdb, only in-frame clones are kept and a portion is missing. This sample has about 69,000 clones, with around nine tenths found just once. This sample stems from a study of technical replicates of blood from several donors. The germline gives CDR1 SGHTA, CDR2 FQGNSA. The CDR3 has 13 residues. Between the trimmed V and J ends, which lost 8 bases and 4 bases, there was a span of 12 bases. The sample comprised PBMCs. This rearrangement joins TRBV7-2 to TRBJ2-1; TRBD1 is a possible D gene (7 bases). This clonotype originated in a human donor in good health. Some clones in this sample may be carry-over from other donors' samples. In DNA, the CDR3 is TGTGCCAGCGCATCAGGGGGGTACAATGAGCAGTTCTTC. Protein product: CASASGGYNEQFF.